The table lists the clone carrying this TCR beta chain with a few counts. This sample's time point: pretreatment peripheral blood. The sample belongs to a study of PD-L1 blockade in urothelial cancer. Only in-frame clones appear in the TCRdb table, and some are missing; sequencing was by immunoSEQ multiplex PCR. The table records some 65,000 clones, 81% of them present only once. There are 17 residues in the CDR3. V shed 1 base and J 1 base; nucleotides not matched to a gene: 5. From germline, CDR1 is LNHDA and CDR2 SQIVND (reference sequence). The chain recombines TRBV19 with TRBJ2-3; 10 bases align to TRBD2. The sequence derives from a man in his 70s with urothelial cancer. The material sequenced was PBMCs, taken around atezolizumab (anti-PD-L1) treatment. The DNA for the CDR3 is TGTGCCAGTAGTATAGGAGCGGGGACTAGCGGCACAGATACGCAGTATTTT. Translation gives CASSIGAGTSGTDTQYF.